The 12 T cell receptor beta chains given below trace back to one sample, sequenced in a study of shared clonotypes between healthy human individuals. The naive CD8 fraction comprised CD45RO-negative cells positively selected for CCR7 and excluded terminally differentiated effector memory CD45RA+ cells. Assay used: immunoSEQ multiplex PCR; TCRdb lists only in-frame clones, some missing. Of over 800,000 clones in the sample, around 93% were seen once. The specimen was naive CD8+ T cells sorted from blood. These receptors were taken from a man aged 25 to 40 in good health.

The J gene is TRBJ2-3, the V gene TRBV29-1; 11 nucleotides align to TRBD1. In germline, CDR1 is SQVTM, CDR2 ANQGSEA. V trimming: 5 bases; J trimming: 2 bases; junction bases outside the gene matches: 6. The CDR3 runs to 15 residues. CDR3 sequence: CSVTGTGGTTDTQYF. Written as DNA, the CDR3 is TGCAGCGTTACGGGGACAGGGGGTACCACAGATACGCAGTATTTT.

With respect to this clone: The same CDR3 arises from other DNA sequences in this sample as well. The chain is built from TRBV27 and TRBJ2-1; 11 bases agree with TRBD2. From germline, CDR1 is MNHEY and CDR2 SMNVEV (reference sequence). The CDR3 length is 15 residues. Germline trimming cut 6 bases from V and 4 bases from J; bases unmatched to any gene: 5. CDR3: CASSPGLAAYNEQFF. CDR3 in DNA: TGTGCCAGCAGCCCGGGACTAGCGGCATACAATGAGCAGTTCTTC.

With regard to this clone: The sample contains more than one DNA sequence encoding this CDR3. The chain recombines TRBV6-5 with TRBJ2-7, with TRBD2 identical over 9 bases. CDR3 size: 14 residues. Per the germline V gene, CDR1 is MNHEY and CDR2 is SVGAGI. With 6 bases clipped from V and 0 bases from J, the junction kept 3 bases outside the gene matches. This CDR3 is CASSLGLASYEQYF. The CDR3 DNA is TGTGCCAGCAGCCTGGGACTAGCCTCCTACGAGCAGTACTTC.

The chain couples TRBV6-1 to TRBJ2-7; TRBD1 agrees at 10 bases. The length of the CDR3 is 15 residues. The J segment lost 5 bases and the V segment lost 1 base, leaving 5 bases of the junction unmatched. Per the germline V gene, CDR1 is MNHNS and CDR2 is SASEGT. The CDR3 region has the DNA TGTGCCAGCAGTGAAGTTGGGACAGGGGCTGACGAGCAGTACTTC. The encoded protein is CASSEVGTGADEQYF.

The chain joins TRBV10-1 to TRBJ2-3; 10 nucleotides agree with TRBD2. This CDR3 is 16 amino acids long. The trim removed 0 bases at V and 3 bases at J, leaving 3 bases unmatched. Germline V gene lookup returns CDR1 WNHNN and CDR2 SYGVQD (reference sequence). The CDR3, as DNA: TGCGCCAGCAGTGAGTCGGGACTAGCGATTACAGATACGCAGTATTTT. This sequence encodes CASSESGLAITDTQYF.

The chain recombines TRBV7-8 with TRBJ2-7; no reliable D call. Per germline, CDR1 SGHVS and CDR2 FQNEAQ. This CDR3 region has 15 residues. Trimming removed 5 bases from V and 1 base from J, with 15 bases in between. The CDR3 bases are TGTGCCAGCAGCGCACACCCTACGGGTTCCTACGAGCAGTACTTC. Its protein product is CASSAHPTGSYEQYF.

V and J are TRBV16 and TRBJ1-5; D not resolved. The CDR3 extends over 13 amino acids. Germline V lookup: CDR1 KGHSY, CDR2 FQNENV. V dropped 2 bases and J dropped 2 bases, with 4 bases sitting between them. In DNA form, the CDR3 reads TGTGCCAGCAGCCAAACCGGCAATCAGCCCCAGCATTTT. Translation: CASSQTGNQPQHF.

CDR3 bases: TGTGCCAGCTCACCAAGGGCAGTCAATGAGCAGTTCTTC. This sequence encodes CASSPRAVNEQFF. V and J are TRBV18 and TRBJ2-1, with D uncertain. Germline CDR1 reads KGHSH; CDR2 reads LQKENI. CDR3 length: 13 residues. V was cut by 2 bases and J by 6 bases, with 8 bases left in between.

This rearrangement joins TRBV5-5 to TRBJ2-7; 8 bases match TRBD1. The germline V gene encodes CDR1 SGHKS and CDR2 YYEKEE (reference sequence). CDR3 size: 14 residues. V lost 2 bases to trimming and J lost 2 bases; unmatched junction nucleotides: 3. The CDR3 spells CASSFDRGTYEQYF. CDR3 coding DNA: TGTGCCAGCAGCTTCGACAGGGGAACCTACGAGCAGTACTTC. The full variable domain, rest sourced from reference TRBV5-5 and TRBJ2-7, is DAGVTQSPTHLIKTRGQQVTLRCSPISGHKSVSWYQQVLGQGPQFIFQYYEKEERGRGNFPDRFSARQFPNYSSELNVNALLLGDSALYLCASSFDRGTYEQYFGPGTRLTVT.

The V gene is TRBV19, the J gene TRBJ2-7; either TRBD1 or TRBD2 may supply D (5 bases each). The CDR3 extends over 16 amino acids. V was clipped by 4 bases and J by 2 bases, with 18 bases between them. Germline V gene sequence: CDR1 LNHDA, CDR2 SQIVND (reference sequence). The CDR3 DNA reads as TGTGCCAGTAGTACCCGACCGGGACGGATCCCCTACGAGCAGTACTTC. Amino acid sequence: CASSTRPGRIPYEQYF. The full variable domain, rest sourced from reference TRBV19 and TRBJ2-7, is DGGITQSPKYLFRKEGQNVTLSCEQNLNHDAMYWYRQDPGQGLRLIYYSQIVNDFQKGDIAEGYSVSREKKESFPLTVTSAQKNPTAFYLCASSTRPGRIPYEQYFGPGTRLTVT.

CDR3 in amino acids: CASSQATGPYQPQHF. CDR3 bases: TGTGCCAGCAGCCAAGCGACAGGTCCCTATCAGCCCCAGCATTTT. The chain has TRBV28 and TRBJ1-5, with D possibly TRBD1 on 6 matching bases. The V end was cut by 6 bases, the J end by 5 bases, with 17 bases between. Germline V lookup: CDR1 MDHEN, CDR2 SYDVKM. The CDR3 spans 15 residues.

The chain combines TRBV28 with TRBJ2-5; D remains unclear. The CDR3 covers 13 residues. Trimming cost V 5 bases and J 5 bases, with 12 bases left between them. Germline-derived CDR1 and CDR2 are MDHEN and SYDVKM. CDR3 amino acids: CASSLGLLETQYF. The CDR3 DNA reads TGTGCCAGCAGTCTTGGTCTGCTCGAGACCCAGTACTTC.